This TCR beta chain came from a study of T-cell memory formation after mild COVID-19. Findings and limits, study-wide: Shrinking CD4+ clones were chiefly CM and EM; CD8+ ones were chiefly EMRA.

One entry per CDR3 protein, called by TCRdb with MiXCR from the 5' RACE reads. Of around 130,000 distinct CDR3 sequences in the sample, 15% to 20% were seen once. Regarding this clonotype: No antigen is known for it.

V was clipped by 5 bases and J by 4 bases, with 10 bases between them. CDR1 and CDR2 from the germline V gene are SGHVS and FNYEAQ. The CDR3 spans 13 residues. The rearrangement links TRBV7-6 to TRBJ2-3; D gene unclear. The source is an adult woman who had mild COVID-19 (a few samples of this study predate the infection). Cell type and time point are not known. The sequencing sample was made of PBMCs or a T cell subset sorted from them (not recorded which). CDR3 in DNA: TGTGCCAGCAGCCTTGGGGTGTCAGATACGCAGTATTTT. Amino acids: CASSLGVSDTQYF. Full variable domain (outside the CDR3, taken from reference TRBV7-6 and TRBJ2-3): GAGVSQSPRYKVTKRGQDVALRCDPISGHVSLYWYRQALGQGPEFLTYFNYEAQQDKSGLPNDRFSAERPEGSISTLTIQRTEQRDSAMYRCASSLGVSDTQYFGPGTRLTVL.